These T cell receptor beta chains were read from a single sample in a study of T-cell memory formation after mild COVID-19. TCRdb redid the calling of the 5' RACE reads with MiXCR, one entry per CDR3 protein. The table shows approximately 150,000 distinct CDR3 sequences, with 13% occurring only once. The sequencing input was PBMCs or a T cell subset sorted from them (not recorded which). All receptors derive from a man aged 18-30 years who had mild COVID-19 (a few samples of this study predate the infection). Cell type and time point are not known. CDR3s include the opening cysteine and the closing phenylalanine or tryptophan. Each record gives: D gene, J gene, clone size, V gene, CDR3 protein, CDR3 DNA. The D gene is left open where the match is weak. The size field is filled for only some rows; it gives once, few, many or a size class.

. | TRBJ1-1 | . | TRBV7-6 | CASQGYGTEAFF | TGTGCCAGCCAAGGTTACGGCACTGAAGCTTTCTTT
. | TRBJ1-1 | few | TRBV6-5 | CASTNRRGTEAFF | TGTGCCAGCACCAATCGCAGGGGAACTGAAGCTTTCTTT
. | TRBJ2-3 | few | TRBV3-1 | CASSQEGASTDTQYF | TGTGCCAGCAGCCAAGAGGGGGCATCGACAGATACGCAGTATTTT
TRBD1 | TRBJ1-1 | many | TRBV4-2 | CASSQDYTQGVNGAFF | TGTGCCAGCAGCCAAGATTATACACAGGGGGTTAACGGAGCTTTCTTT
. | TRBJ1-4 | many | TRBV5-4 | CASSLPGSKLFF | TGTGCCAGCAGCTTGCCCGGATCAAAACTGTTTTTT
. | TRBJ1-1 | many | TRBV5-1 | CASSLAPGTTEAFF | TGCGCCAGCAGCTTGGCCCCAGGGACCACTGAAGCTTTCTTT
TRBD1 | TRBJ1-1 | . | TRBV6-1 | CASVTGIHTEAFF | TGTGCCAGCGTGACAGGGATCCATACTGAAGCTTTCTTT
. | TRBJ2-1 | few | TRBV7-2 | CASSFRQDINEQFF | TGTGCCAGCAGCTTCCGACAGGATATCAATGAGCAGTTCTTC
. | TRBJ2-1 | . | TRBV5-1 | CASSLQDGYYNEQFF | TGCGCCAGCAGCTTGCAGGACGGTTACTACAATGAGCAGTTCTTC
TRBD2 | TRBJ2-7 | many | TRBV12-3/TRBV12-4 | CASSGTTYEQYF | TGTGCCAGCAGCGGGACTACCTACGAGCAGTACTTC
TRBD1 | TRBJ1-5 | few | TRBV6-2/TRBV6-3 | CASSPTGSGTGGSNQPQHF | TGTGCCAGCAGTCCTACAGGGTCCGGGACAGGGGGAAGCAATCAGCCCCAGCATTTT
. | TRBJ1-1 | . | TRBV27 | CASRGRFMNTEAFF | TGTGCCAGCAGGGGACGGTTCATGAACACTGAAGCTTTCTTT
. | TRBJ2-5 | many | TRBV20-1 | CSADPSAGAETQYF | TGCAGTGCTGACCCTAGCGCGGGGGCGGAGACCCAGTACTTC
TRBD2 | TRBJ2-3 | . | TRBV14 | CASSLSTGGRTDTQYF | TGTGCCAGCAGCCTTTCCACGGGGGGGCGAACAGATACGCAGTATTTT
TRBD1 | TRBJ1-2 | . | TRBV7-2 | CASSPTLQGGGYTF | TGTGCCAGCAGCCCTACCCTTCAGGGGGGTGGCTACACCTTC
TRBD1 | TRBJ1-2 | few | TRBV7-2 | CASSRQGASGYTF | TGTGCCAGCAGCCGACAGGGGGCCTCTGGCTACACCTTC
. | TRBJ2-1 | few | TRBV12-3/TRBV12-4 | CASRKDSQEQFF | TGTGCCAGCAGGAAGGACAGTCAGGAGCAGTTCTTC
. | TRBJ1-2 | . | TRBV4-2 | CASSQVREGYTF | TGTGCCAGCAGCCAAGTCCGGGAGGGCTACACCTTC
. | TRBJ2-5 | . | TRBV7-2 | CASSLGPRGAGETQYF | TGTGCCAGCAGCTTAGGGCCCCGCGGGGCCGGAGAGACCCAGTACTTC
TRBD2 | TRBJ2-5 | . | TRBV18 | CASSGTSGGNQQETQYF | TGTGCCAGCTCCGGGACTAGCGGGGGGAACCAACAAGAGACCCAGTACTTC
TRBD2 | TRBJ2-5 | . | TRBV5-1 | CASSHTSGTNLETQYF | TGCGCCAGCAGCCATACGTCCGGGACTAACTTAGAGACCCAGTACTTC
. | TRBJ2-7 | . | TRBV10-3 | CAIREPGSEYEQYF | TGTGCCATCAGGGAACCCGGTTCCGAATACGAGCAGTACTTC
TRBD2 | TRBJ2-1 | . | TRBV12-3/TRBV12-4 | CASSLTGGAGNEQFF | TGTGCCAGCAGTTTAACCGGGGGGGCCGGGAATGAGCAGTTCTTC
TRBD1 | TRBJ1-1 | . | TRBV29-1 | CSVRGARQGASTEAFF | TGCAGCGTCCGGGGGGCAAGACAGGGGGCGAGCACTGAAGCTTTCTTT